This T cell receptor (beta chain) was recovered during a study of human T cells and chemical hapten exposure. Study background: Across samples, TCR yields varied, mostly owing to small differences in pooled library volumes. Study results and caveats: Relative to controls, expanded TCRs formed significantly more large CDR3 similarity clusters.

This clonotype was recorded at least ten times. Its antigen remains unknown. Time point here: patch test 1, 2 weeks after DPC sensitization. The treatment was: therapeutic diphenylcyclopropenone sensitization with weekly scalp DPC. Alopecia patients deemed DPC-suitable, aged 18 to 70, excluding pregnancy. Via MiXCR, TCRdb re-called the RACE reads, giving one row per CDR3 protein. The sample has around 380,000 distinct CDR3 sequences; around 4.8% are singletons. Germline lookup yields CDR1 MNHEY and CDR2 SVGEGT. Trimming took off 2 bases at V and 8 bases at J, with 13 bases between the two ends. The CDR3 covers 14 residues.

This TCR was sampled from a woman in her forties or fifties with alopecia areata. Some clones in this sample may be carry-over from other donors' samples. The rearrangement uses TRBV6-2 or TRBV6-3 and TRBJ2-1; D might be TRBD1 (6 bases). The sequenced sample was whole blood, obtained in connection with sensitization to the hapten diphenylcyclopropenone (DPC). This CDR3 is CASSYGSAGDEQFF. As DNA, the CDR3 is TGTGCCAGCAGTTACGGGTCGGCAGGGGATGAGCAGTTCTTC.